This entry describes one T cell receptor (beta chain). The data were obtained in a study of T-cell reconstitution after alpha-beta-depleted transplantation in children. Germline V gives CDR1 SGHRS, CDR2 YFSETQ. CDR3 length: 15 residues. V shed 2 bases and J 4 bases; nucleotides not matched to a gene: 8. For TCRbeta, the library was prepared with unique molecular identifiers. TCRdb reprocessed the PCR reads via MiXCR and lists one record per CDR3 protein. The sample lists around 400,000 distinct CDR3 sequences, roughly 11% occurring once. This chain connects TRBV5-1 to TRBJ2-7; 8 bases align to TRBD2. The receptor was derived from a human donor who donated a stem cell graft to a child with acute myeloid leukemia. Sequencing was performed on PBMCs from the stem cell graft donor, taken from the stem cell graft. CDR3 nucleotides: TGCGCCAGCAGCTTACGGGCGGGAGGAGCTTACGAGCAGTACTTC. Amino acids: CASSLRAGGAYEQYF.